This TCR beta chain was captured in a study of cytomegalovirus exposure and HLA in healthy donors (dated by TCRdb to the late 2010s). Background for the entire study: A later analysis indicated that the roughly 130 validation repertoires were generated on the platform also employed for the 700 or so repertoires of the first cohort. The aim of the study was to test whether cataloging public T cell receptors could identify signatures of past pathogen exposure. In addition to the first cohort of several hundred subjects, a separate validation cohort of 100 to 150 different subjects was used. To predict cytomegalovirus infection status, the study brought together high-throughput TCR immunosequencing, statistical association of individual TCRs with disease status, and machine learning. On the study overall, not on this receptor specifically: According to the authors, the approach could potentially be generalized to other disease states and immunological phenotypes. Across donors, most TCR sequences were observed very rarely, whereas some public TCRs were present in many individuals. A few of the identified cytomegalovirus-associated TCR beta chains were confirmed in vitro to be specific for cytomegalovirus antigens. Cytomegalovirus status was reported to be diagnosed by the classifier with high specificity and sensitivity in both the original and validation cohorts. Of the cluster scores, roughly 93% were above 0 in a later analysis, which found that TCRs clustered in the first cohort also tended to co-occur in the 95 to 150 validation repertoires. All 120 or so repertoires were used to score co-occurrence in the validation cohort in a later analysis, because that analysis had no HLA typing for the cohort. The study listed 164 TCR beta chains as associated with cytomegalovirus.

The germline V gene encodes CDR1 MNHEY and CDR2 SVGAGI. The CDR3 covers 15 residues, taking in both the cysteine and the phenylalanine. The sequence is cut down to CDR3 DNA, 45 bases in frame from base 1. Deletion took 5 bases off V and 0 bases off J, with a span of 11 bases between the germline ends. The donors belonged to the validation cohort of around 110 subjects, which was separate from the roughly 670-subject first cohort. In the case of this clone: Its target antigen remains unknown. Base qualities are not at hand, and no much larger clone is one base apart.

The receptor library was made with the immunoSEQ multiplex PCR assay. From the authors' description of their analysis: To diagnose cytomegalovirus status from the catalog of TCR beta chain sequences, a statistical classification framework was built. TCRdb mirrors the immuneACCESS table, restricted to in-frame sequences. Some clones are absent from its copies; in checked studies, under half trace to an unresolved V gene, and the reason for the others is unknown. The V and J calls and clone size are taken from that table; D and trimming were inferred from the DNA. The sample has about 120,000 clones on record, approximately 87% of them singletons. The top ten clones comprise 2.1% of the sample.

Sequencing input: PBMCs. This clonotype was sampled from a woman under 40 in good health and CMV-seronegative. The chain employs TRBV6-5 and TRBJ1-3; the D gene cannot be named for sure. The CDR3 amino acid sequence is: CASSGHLSSGNTIYF. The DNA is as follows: TGTGCCAGCAGTGGGCACTTGAGCTCTGGAAACACCATATATTTT.